Shown below are 14 T cell receptor beta chains from a single sample sequenced in a study of Ad26.COV2.S vaccination and SARS-CoV-2 variants. Treatment in this sample: roughly 19 received Ad26.COV2.S at low or high dose, single or two shots; roughly five received placebo; per-sample allocation not given. Sampling was done on day 63 after the first vaccine or placebo injection. The assay was immunoSEQ multiplex PCR, and TCRdb's table has in-frame clones only and misses some. The sample includes some 370,000 clones, approximately 83% seen only once; the top ten take about 7.4%. Sequences were derived from peripheral blood, sampled in a trial of Ad26.COV2.S vaccine versus placebo. The source of these receptors is a person aged 18 to 59 who received the Ad26.COV2.S COVID-19 vaccine or a placebo.

The V gene is TRBV5-4, the J gene TRBJ2-1; D uncertain. Germline assignment: CDR1 SGHNT and CDR2 YYREEE (reference sequence). V lost 4 bases to trimming and J lost 6 bases, with 11 bases between them. This CDR3 has 13 amino acids. CDR3 sequence reads: CASSGWEGNEQFF. For the CDR3, the DNA is TGTGCCAGCAGCGGTTGGGAAGGCAATGAGCAGTTCTTC.

V is TRBV19 and J is TRBJ2-7, with TRBD1 matching over 7 bases. The ends lost 4 bases at V and 5 bases at J; junction bases unmatched: 11. This CDR3 spans 15 amino acids. Germline V lookup: CDR1 LNHDA, CDR2 SQIVND (reference sequence). DNA for the CDR3: TGTGCCAGTAGTAGATCGAACAGGGGTGGGCACGAGCAGTACTTC. It is translated as CASSRSNRGGHEQYF.

The gene calls are TRBV29-1 and TRBJ1-2; TRBD1 is a possible D gene (6 bases). CDR3 length: 12 amino acids. The V and J ends lost 4 bases and 4 bases respectively, with 10 bases between them. In germline, CDR1 is SQVTM, CDR2 ANQGSEA. CDR3 coding DNA: TGCAGCGTTGGGGACACTACCTATGGCTACACCTTC. Its translation is CSVGDTTYGYTF. The full variable domain, completed using reference TRBV29-1 and TRBJ1-2, is SAVISQKPSRDICQRGTSLTIQCQVDSQVTMMFWYRQQPGQSLTLIATANQGSEATYESGFVIDKFPISRPNLTFSTLTVSNMSPEDSSIYLCSVGDTTYGYTFGSGTRLTVV.

This CDR3 is CASSVGETQYF. CDR3 DNA sequence: TGTGCCAGCAGCGTCGGAGAGACCCAGTACTTC. The chain employs TRBV5-6 and TRBJ2-5; D is uncertain. The ends were cut back, 4 bases at V and 4 bases at J, with 5 bases in the middle. The CDR3 consists of 11 residues. Germline V CDR1 and CDR2: SGHDT, YYEEEE.

The rearrangement joins TRBV24-1 to TRBJ2-1; no firm D call. CDR3 length: 11 residues. The V and J ends lost 2 bases and 5 bases respectively, with 0 bases between them. The germline V gene has CDR1 KGHDR and CDR2 SFDVKD. CDR3 DNA: TGTGCCACCAGTGATTACAATGAGCAGTTCTTC. Residues: CATSDYNEQFF.

The chain links TRBV5-6 to TRBJ2-1; D ambiguous. Trimming stripped 2 bases from V and 6 bases from J, with 6 bases between. This CDR3 has 12 amino acids. Looked up from germline, CDR1 is SGHDT and CDR2 is YYEEEE. This chain's CDR3 is CASSFYGNEQFF. The CDR3 DNA sequence: TGTGCCAGCAGCTTCTATGGCAATGAGCAGTTCTTC.

This chain joins TRBV19 and TRBJ1-6; 9 bases line up with TRBD1. The CDR3 sequence is 14 residues long. Unmatched junction bases numbered 6, after V lost 5 bases and J lost 10 bases. Germline values: CDR1 LNHDA, CDR2 SQIVND (reference sequence). CDR3 loop: CASSADRGYSPLHF. For the CDR3, the DNA is TGTGCCAGTAGTGCCGACAGGGGGTACTCACCCCTCCACTTT.

This chain uses TRBV20-1 with TRBJ1-4; D not resolved. The V gene lost 6 bases and the J gene lost 8 bases, with 10 bases spanning the gap. Germline values: CDR1 DFQATT, CDR2 SNEGSKA (reference sequence). This CDR3 is built from 11 residues. The CDR3 bases are TGCAGTGCCCAACTGGGAGAAAAACTGTTTTTT. Its protein product is CSAQLGEKLFF.

DNA for the CDR3: TGCGCCAGCAGCTATGGGACTAGGGCCCAAGAGACCCAGTACTTC. Its translation is CASSYGTRAQETQYF. The J gene is TRBJ2-5, the V gene TRBV5-1; 8 bases map to TRBD2. J gave up 1 base and V 3 bases, and 5 bases lay outside the gene matches. The CDR3 is made up of 15 amino acids. Germline V gives CDR1 SGHRS, CDR2 YFSETQ. Complete variable domain (other parts from reference TRBV5-1 and TRBJ2-5): KAGVTQTPRYLIKTRGQQVTLSCSPISGHRSVSWYQQTPGQGLQFLFEYFSETQRNKGNFPGRFSGRQFSNSRSEMNVSTLELGDSALYLCASSYGTRAQETQYFGPGTRLLVL.

The chain employs TRBV6-5 and TRBJ2-6; D call uncertain. In germline, CDR1 is MNHEY, CDR2 SVGAGI. Trimming removed 6 bases from V and 2 bases from J, with 2 bases in between. CDR3 length: 12 amino acids. CDR3 nucleotides: TGTGCCAGCAGGGCTGGGGCCAACGTCCTGACTTTC. It is translated as CASRAGANVLTF.

Regarding this clone: It may be a read error: a sequence one base away is much more abundant. The V and J genes are TRBV6-5 and TRBJ2-2; perhaps TRBD2 as D (5 bases). Germline V gene sequence: CDR1 MNHEY, CDR2 SVGAGI. Trimming cost V 5 bases and J 4 bases, with 5 bases left between them. This CDR3 contains 12 residues. CDR3 in amino acids: CASSRGTGELFF. The CDR3 bases are TGTGCCAGCAGTCGGGGCACCGGGGAGCTGTTTTTT.

This clone was picked up a small number of times. The J gene is TRBJ1-1, the V gene TRBV4-2; D call uncertain. The CDR3 totals 13 residues. The germline gives CDR1 LGHNA, CDR2 YNFKEQ. Trimming took off 2 bases at V and 0 bases at J, with 4 bases between the two ends. CDR3 protein: CASSQILNTEAFF. Written as DNA, the CDR3 is TGTGCCAGCAGCCAAATACTGAACACTGAAGCTTTCTTT.

The genes are TRBV20-1 and TRBJ1-1, with D unresolved. CDR3 size: 13 residues. V lost 3 bases to trimming and J lost 4 bases, with 12 bases between them. Germline V CDR1 and CDR2: DFQATT, SNEGSKA (reference sequence). CDR3 protein: CSASRPTGTEAFF. CDR3 in DNA: TGCAGTGCTAGTCGTCCGACCGGCACTGAAGCTTTCTTT.

The chain couples TRBV18 to TRBJ2-7; D unresolved. V was clipped by 4 bases and J by 5 bases, with 15 bases between them. In germline, CDR1 is KGHSH, CDR2 LQKENI. CDR3 length: 14 amino acids. CDR3 loop: CASSQKGDPHEQYF. CDR3 nucleotide sequence: TGTGCCAGCTCACAGAAAGGCGATCCGCACGAGCAGTACTTC.